This T cell receptor beta chain comes out of a study of T-cell reconstitution after alpha-beta-depleted transplantation in children. Concerning this clonotype itself: The antigen remains undetermined.

Trimming took 6 bases from V and 0 from J; bases not matched to a gene: 4. The CDR3 is 14 amino acids. The V gene's germline CDR1 is MNHEY and CDR2 SMNVEV (reference sequence). Study observations and caveats: Fresh T-cell production supplied most of the T-cell counts and diversity seen one year after transplant.

Unique molecular identifiers were incorporated into the prepared TCRbeta library. TCRdb itself ran the PCR reads through MiXCR, one entry per CDR3 protein. This sample has about 130,000 distinct CDR3 sequences, with 9.5% to 10% found just once. The chain recombines TRBV27 with TRBJ1-1; 7 bases align to TRBD1. Here the sequenced sample was PBMCs, mostly from graft donor cells, taken 180 days after TCRalphabeta/CD19-depleted stem cell transplant. The TCR originated in a girl under two years old who had a stem cell transplant for combined immunodeficiency, so the T cells may come from the graft donor. The CDR3 sequence: CASRWTGLNTEAFF. In DNA, the CDR3 is TGTGCCAGCAGGTGGACAGGCTTGAACACTGAAGCTTTCTTT.